The 25 T cell receptor beta chains listed next were all sequenced from one sample in a study of shared clonotypes between healthy human individuals. Some clones are missing from TCRdb's copy, which holds only in-frame ones; the method was immunoSEQ multiplex PCR. The data contain more than 2 million clones, 85% to 95% of them singletons. Sequencing used naive CD4+ T cells sorted from blood. Stated subset: CD45RA+ positively selected. These receptors were obtained from a man between 18 and 35 years old in good health.

This clone appeared a single time. The chain employs TRBV27 and TRBJ2-1; D is possibly TRBD1 (6 bases). The CDR3 is made up of 14 amino acids. Looked up from germline, CDR1 is MNHEY and CDR2 is SMNVEV (reference sequence). The V gene lost 2 bases and the J gene lost 7 bases, with 12 bases spanning the gap. CDR3 residues: CASSLRDIRNEQFF. As DNA, the CDR3 is TGTGCCAGCAGTTTAAGGGACATAAGAAATGAGCAGTTCTTC.

This chain connects TRBV2 to TRBJ2-1, with TRBD2 matching over 14 bases. Per germline, CDR1 SNHLY and CDR2 FYNNEI. The J segment lost 7 bases and the V segment lost 6 bases, leaving 2 bases of the junction unmatched. The CDR3 sequence is 14 residues long. CDR3 DNA: TGTGCCAGCAGGAGGACTAGCGGGGGGAATGAGCAGTTCTTC. Translation: CASRRTSGGNEQFF.

J is TRBJ2-7 and V is TRBV19, with D perhaps matching TRBD2 (5 bases). Germline assignment: CDR1 LNHDA and CDR2 SQIVND (reference sequence). Trimming removed 3 bases from V and 2 bases from J, with 11 bases in between. This CDR3 is 14 amino acids long. The chain's CDR3 is CASSIRLSPYEQYF. The CDR3 coding sequence is TGTGCCAGTAGTATCAGACTAAGCCCCTACGAGCAGTACTTC. The whole variable domain, remainder taken from reference TRBV19 and TRBJ2-7, is DGGITQSPKYLFRKEGQNVTLSCEQNLNHDAMYWYRQDPGQGLRLIYYSQIVNDFQKGDIAEGYSVSREKKESFPLTVTSAQKNPTAFYLCASSIRLSPYEQYFGPGTRLTVT.

The chain links TRBV28 to TRBJ1-1; 7 nucleotides agree with TRBD1. Germline CDR1 reads MDHEN; CDR2 reads SYDVKM. V gave up 6 bases and J gave up 0 bases; unmatched junction bases: 4. The CDR3 loop spans 14 amino acids. In DNA form, the CDR3 reads TGTGCCAGCAGAACAGGGGCAGTGAACACTGAAGCTTTCTTT. As protein: CASRTGAVNTEAFF.

A word on this clone: Within the sample, other DNA sequences also encode this same CDR3. The chain couples TRBV4-1 to TRBJ2-5, with D perhaps matching TRBD2 (7 bases). The CDR3 has 13 amino acids. Trimming removed 3 bases from V and 5 bases from J, with 10 bases in between. CDR1 and CDR2 from the germline V gene are MGHRA and YSYEKL. The CDR3 region has the DNA TGCGCCAGCAGCCAGGGGGGGCTCGAGACCCAGTACTTC. This gives the protein CASSQGGLETQYF.

The rearrangement joins TRBV30 to TRBJ2-7; 8 bases line up with TRBD1. Germline lookup yields CDR1 GTSNPN and CDR2 SVGIG (reference sequence). J gave up 5 bases and V 8 bases, and 8 bases lay outside the gene matches. This CDR3 has 12 residues. CDR3 residues: CAGDQGADEQYF. The DNA for the CDR3 is TGTGCCGGGGACCAGGGGGCGGACGAGCAGTACTTC. Drawing the rest from reference TRBV30 and TRBJ2-7, the complete variable domain is SQTIHQWPATLVQPVGSPLSLECTVEGTSNPNLYWYRQAAGRGLQLLFYSVGIGQISSEVPQNLSASRPQDRQFILSSKKLLLSDSGFYLCAGDQGADEQYFGPGTRLTVT.

The rearrangement uses TRBV25-1 and TRBJ1-6; the D gene is possibly TRBD1 (6 bases). The CDR3 contains 15 residues. V lost 5 bases and J lost 4, with 12 bases in between. Germline loops: CDR1 MGHDK, CDR2 SYGVNS. CDR3 nucleotide sequence: TGTGCCAGCAGTTCCCTCGACAGGTATAATTCACCCCTCCACTTT. Protein sequence: CASSSLDRYNSPLHF.

V is TRBV25-1 and J is TRBJ1-1; 7 nucleotides agree with TRBD1. The V gene end was trimmed by 8 bases and the J gene end by 4 bases; junction bases not matched to a gene: 13. The V gene's germline CDR1 is MGHDK and CDR2 SYGVNS. This CDR3 spans 15 amino acids. The CDR3, as DNA: TGTGCCAGCGGTTTGGGACAGTCCCGGGGCACTGAAGCTTTCTTT. Protein: CASGLGQSRGTEAFF. Using reference TRBV25-1 and TRBJ1-1 for the parts outside the CDR3, the full variable domain is EADIYQTPRYLVIGTGKKITLECSQTMGHDKMYWYQQDPGMELHLIHYSYGVNSTEKGDLSSESTVSRIRTEHFPLTLESARPSHTSQYLCASGLGQSRGTEAFFGQGTRLTVV.

Worth noting for this clone: A junction end diverges from the germline sequence, so it may reflect a read error. This rearrangement joins TRBV7-2 to TRBJ1-1; tentative D call: TRBD1 (5 bases). In germline, CDR1 is SGHTA, CDR2 FQGNSA. CDR3 length: 12 amino acids. Written as DNA, the CDR3 is TGTGCCAGCAGCTTCGGATTGGCCGGGACCCCCTTT. This codes for CASSFGLAGTPF.

V and J are TRBV2 and TRBJ1-5; D not resolved. Trimming removed 5 bases at V and 3 bases at J, with 5 bases between. The CDR3 contains 12 residues. CDR1 is SNHLY, CDR2 FYNNEI, per germline. CDR3 protein: CASSPDNQPQHF. The CDR3 DNA follows: TGTGCCAGCAGTCCGGACAATCAGCCCCAGCATTTT.

This chain joins TRBV29-1 and TRBJ1-2; 9 nucleotides line up with TRBD1. Germline CDR1 is SQVTM and CDR2 is ANQGSEA. J lost 1 base, V lost 6 bases, and 3 bases had no gene match. There are 13 residues in the CDR3. CDR3 sequence (DNA): TGCAGCGTGGGGGACAGGGATAACTATGGCTACACCTTC. Translation: CSVGDRDNYGYTF.

The chain is built from TRBV14 and TRBJ2-3; 9 positions match TRBD1. The V segment lost 0 bases and the J segment 8 bases; nucleotides outside the gene matches: 6. The germline gives CDR1 SGHDN, CDR2 FVKESK. The CDR3 runs to 15 residues. The CDR3 DNA follows: TGTGCCAGCAGCCAAGATAGAGGGACAGGGTTTACGCAGTATTTT. Residues: CASSQDRGTGFTQYF.

The chain is built from TRBV6-1 and TRBJ2-7; D remains ambiguous. The CDR3 is made up of 13 amino acids. With 8 bases removed from V and 0 bases from J, the gap between germline ends came to 11 bases. Germline V gene sequence: CDR1 MNHNS, CDR2 SASEGT. In nucleotides, the CDR3 is TGTGCCAGCGCGAGAGAACACTCCTACGAGCAGTACTTC. This translates into CASAREHSYEQYF.

V is TRBV5-3 and J is TRBJ1-5; TRBD1 is a possible D gene (6 bases). TRBV5-3 qualifies as an ORF whose function is uncertain. The CDR3 is 17 amino acids. Between the trimmed V and J ends, which lost 2 bases and 2 bases, there was a span of 17 bases. This CDR3 is CARSFFWQQGCNQPQHF. CDR3 DNA sequence: TGTGCCAGAAGCTTCTTCTGGCAGCAGGGGTGCAATCAGCCCCAGCATTTT.

The chain has TRBV18 and TRBJ2-7; D might be TRBD2 (6 bases). CDR1 KGHSH and CDR2 LQKENI come from the germline V gene. V gave up 4 bases and J gave up 4 bases, with 11 bases separating them. The CDR3 loop spans 13 amino acids. In nucleotides, the CDR3 is TGTGCCAGCTCACGGGGACTGGATTACGAGCAGTACTTC. It codes for CASSRGLDYEQYF. Using reference TRBV18 and TRBJ2-7 for the parts outside the CDR3, the full variable domain is NAGVMQNPRHLVRRRGQEARLRCSPMKGHSHVYWYRQLPEEGLKFMVYLQKENIIDESGMPKERFSAEFPKEGPSILRIQQVVRGDSAAYFCASSRGLDYEQYFGPGTRLTVT.

The chain couples TRBV29-1 to TRBJ2-1, with 9 nucleotides matching TRBD1. The germline CDR1 and CDR2 sequences are SQVTM and ANQGSEA. The CDR3 is made up of 17 amino acids. The trim removed 3 bases at V and 1 base at J, leaving 10 bases unmatched. CDR3 sequence reads: CSVDRKPGQGSYNEQFF. CDR3 coding DNA: TGCAGCGTTGACCGGAAGCCGGGACAGGGTTCCTACAATGAGCAGTTCTTC.

The V gene is TRBV7-6, the J gene TRBJ2-2; no reliable D call. The germline V and J ends were trimmed by 3 bases and 6 bases, with 14 bases remaining between them. Germline loops: CDR1 SGHVS, CDR2 FNYEAQ. The CDR3 consists of 15 residues. The CDR3 reads CASSFAVLPPGELFF. CDR3 DNA: TGTGCCAGCAGCTTTGCGGTCCTTCCCCCCGGGGAGCTGTTTTTT.

The chain recombines TRBV5-8 with TRBJ2-2, with D perhaps assigned TRBD1 or TRBD2 (5 bases each). The CDR3 covers 16 residues. Between the trimmed V and J ends, which lost 2 bases and 2 bases, there was a span of 13 bases. Germline values: CDR1 SGHTS, CDR2 YDEGEE. The CDR3 spells CASSFRGAVNTGELFF. CDR3 nucleotides: TGTGCCAGCAGCTTCCGGGGCGCCGTAAACACCGGGGAGCTGTTTTTT.

The V gene is TRBV10-3, the J gene TRBJ2-1; weak D call: TRBD2 (5 bases). This CDR3 comprises 15 residues. Germline assignment: CDR1 ENHRY and CDR2 SYGVKD. V dropped 2 bases and J dropped 8 bases, with 16 bases sitting between them. The CDR3 loop reads CAISESGTYGDEQFF. CDR3 DNA sequence: TGTGCCATCAGTGAGAGCGGCACCTACGGCGATGAGCAGTTCTTC.

The chain combines TRBV11-2 with TRBJ1-1; 8 bases align to TRBD1. V lost 4 bases and J lost 2; bases outside the gene matches: 15. In germline, CDR1 is SGHAT, CDR2 FQNNGV. The CDR3 covers 18 residues. The chain's CDR3 is CASSSAYWTGPHNTEAFF. The CDR3, as DNA: TGTGCCAGCAGCTCCGCTTACTGGACAGGGCCTCATAACACTGAAGCTTTCTTT.

This sequence joins TRBV10-3 and TRBJ2-7; D assignment may be TRBD1 or TRBD2 (5 bases each). Germline CDR1 and CDR2: ENHRY and SYGVKD. V gave up 4 bases and J gave up 4 bases, with 14 bases separating them. This CDR3 is 14 amino acids long. In nucleotides, the CDR3 is TGTGCCATCAGTGGCCGGGACGGACGGTACGAGCAGTACTTC. This codes for CAISGRDGRYEQYF.

The chain couples TRBV19 to TRBJ2-2; TRBD2 matches at 8 bases. CDR1 and CDR2 from the germline V gene are LNHDA and SQIVND (reference sequence). The CDR3 contains 15 residues. After removal of 4 bases from V and 4 bases from J, the junction contained 5 bases not matched to a gene. The CDR3 spells CASSTGRAGTGELFF. CDR3 coding DNA: TGTGCCAGTAGTACCGGGAGGGCCGGCACCGGGGAGCTGTTTTTT.

This clone has more than one count but fewer than ten. V usage is TRBV6-6 and J usage is TRBJ1-2; no clear D. Germline V gene lookup returns CDR1 MNHNY and CDR2 SVGAGI (reference sequence). V lost 10 bases and J 1 base, leaving 7 bases between the germline ends. CDR3 length equals 11 residues. CDR3: CAIQINYGYTF. CDR3 DNA: TGTGCCATCCAGATTAACTATGGCTACACCTTC.

Only one count was recorded for this clone. This CDR3 is CASSNLAATGTQYF. The CDR3, as DNA: TGTGCCAGCAGTAATCTAGCGGCCACTGGTACGCAGTATTTT. The chain links TRBV25-1 to TRBJ2-3; 7 bases agree with TRBD2. V lost 5 bases to trimming and J lost 8 bases; unmatched junction nucleotides: 10. Germline lookup yields CDR1 MGHDK and CDR2 SYGVNS. The CDR3 is 14 amino acids.

In regard to this clone: This CDR3 is also generated by other DNA sequences in the sample. The chain uses TRBV5-1 and TRBJ1-4, with 8 bases fitting TRBD1. V was pared by 3 bases and J by 7 bases, with 5 bases of the junction left unmatched. This CDR3 spans 14 amino acids. Germline-derived CDR1 and CDR2 are SGHRS and YFSETQ. This CDR3 is CASSSGGAGEKLFF. CDR3 DNA sequence: TGCGCCAGCAGCTCAGGGGGCGCAGGTGAAAAACTGTTTTTT.